This T cell receptor (beta chain) originates from a study of T cells expressing NK-cell markers. About this clonotype itself: Its antigen is still unknown.

Whole-study results and caveats: Similarly, these clonotypes led the CD3+CD56-NKG2C+ fraction as well in several donors.

This CDR3 is 15 amino acids long. CDR1 and CDR2 from the germline V gene are LNHNV and YYDKDF (reference sequence). Making the TCR beta cDNA relied on 5'RACE template switching with UMIs. Reprocessing the 5' RACE reads, TCRdb reports a single entry for every CDR3 protein and omits DNA. The sample has about 180,000 distinct CDR3 sequences, and its top ten clones hold over 20%. This clonotype was obtained from a man aged 18 to 69 in good health. Sequenced: blood T cells: a sorted CD56 or NKG2C T cell subset, CD4+ or CD8+ T cells, or bulk PBMC T cells (not recorded which). The genes are TRBV15 and TRBJ2-3. CDR3 in amino acids: CATSRSLGGTDTQYF.